This T cell receptor beta chain was retrieved from a study of technical replicates of blood from a handful of donors. Some clones are missing from TCRdb's copy, which holds only in-frame ones; the method was immunoSEQ multiplex PCR. The repertoire consists of approximately 89,000 clones, with 90% to 95% occurring once and the leading ten covering approximately 0.41%. The sample consisted of T cells isolated from PBMCs. The source is a human donor in good health.

The CDR3 here is CASTASGRLTDTQYF. Written as DNA, the CDR3 is TGCGCCAGCACGGCTAGCGGGAGGCTTACAGATACGCAGTATTTT. This chain connects TRBV5-1 to TRBJ2-3, with 11 nucleotides matching TRBD2. V was clipped by 6 bases and J by 3 bases; unmatched bases: 6. The germline CDR1 and CDR2 sequences are SGHRS and YFSETQ. The CDR3 sequence is 15 residues long.